The 18 T cell receptor beta chains below were found in one sample sequenced in a study of CD8 T cells in ankylosing spondylitis. TCRdb re-called the 5' RACE reads with MiXCR, one entry per CDR3 protein. This table holds about 340,000 distinct CDR3 sequences, about 15% found once. The sample comprised blood, either unsorted or a sorted T cell fraction (not recorded which). These receptors all stem from a male donor with ankylosing spondylitis or in good health (not recorded which).

The table lists this clonotype with a few counts. V usage is TRBV6-1 and J usage is TRBJ2-7; maybe TRBD1 (6 bases). The germline V gene encodes CDR1 MNHNS and CDR2 SASEGT. The ends were cut back, 9 bases at V and 5 bases at J, with 14 bases in the middle. The CDR3 loop spans 12 amino acids. In DNA, the CDR3 is TGTGCCAGGCTGAATTACAGGGACGAGCAGTACTTC. This encodes CARLNYRDEQYF.

CDR3 region: CASSLAPQGYTF. The CDR3 region has the DNA TGTGCCAGCAGCTTAGCCCCCCAAGGCTACACCTTC. The chain combines TRBV7-9 with TRBJ1-2; D unresolved. Trimming took 0 bases from V and 8 from J, leaving 7 bases between them. The CDR3 loop spans 12 amino acids. Germline CDR1 SEHNR, CDR2 FQNEAQ (reference sequence).

This chain uses TRBV6-5 with TRBJ2-5, with D possibly matching TRBD2 (6 bases). CDR3 size: 16 residues. V dropped 1 base and J dropped 4 bases, with 16 bases sitting between them. Germline V lookup: CDR1 MNHEY, CDR2 SVGAGI. CDR3 in amino acids: CASSYYRDWGRETQYF. Written as DNA, the CDR3 is TGTGCCAGCAGTTACTACCGGGACTGGGGCCGAGAGACCCAGTACTTC.

This clonotype was observed a few times. The chain has TRBV7-2 and TRBJ1-2, with 8 bases lining up with TRBD1. Per germline, CDR1 SGHTA and CDR2 FQGNSA. The CDR3 extends over 12 amino acids. Trimming took 2 bases from V and 11 from J; bases not matched to a gene: 4. The CDR3 reads CASSLSQGEYTF. DNA for the CDR3: TGTGCCAGCAGCTTATCACAGGGGGAGTACACCTTC.

The chain links TRBV5-1 to TRBJ2-3, with D unclear. The CDR3 runs 15 residues. Trimming cost V 2 bases and J 4 bases, with 14 bases left between them. Germline CDR1 reads SGHRS; CDR2 reads YFSETQ. In nucleotides, the CDR3 is TGCGCCAGCAGCTTTCTCGCCCAGGCGGCAGATACGCAGTATTTT. It yields the protein CASSFLAQAADTQYF.

The CDR3 loop reads CAWSDQGAKLAGSYNEQFF. In DNA, the CDR3 is TGTGCCTGGAGTGACCAAGGGGCGAAACTAGCGGGGAGTTACAATGAGCAGTTCTTC. The genes are TRBV30 and TRBJ2-1; 10 bases match TRBD2. J was trimmed by 4 bases and V by 1 base; bases with no gene match: 16. Germline V lookup: CDR1 GTSNPN, CDR2 SVGIG (reference sequence). The CDR3 totals 19 residues.

This clonotype was seen only a few times. J is TRBJ1-4 and V is TRBV20-1; D perhaps matches TRBD1 (6 bases). The germline V gene has CDR1 DFQATT and CDR2 SNEGSKA (reference sequence). V lost 1 base and J lost 14, with 14 bases in between. The CDR3 has 12 amino acids. The CDR3 loop reads CSARVRGGALFF. The CDR3 DNA reads as TGCAGTGCTAGAGTTCGCGGGGGCGCGCTGTTTTTT.

The genes are TRBV3-1 and TRBJ1-1; D uncertain. CDR1 and CDR2 (germline): LGHDT, YNNKEL (reference sequence). The CDR3 is 14 amino acids. The V gene lost 3 bases and the J gene lost 7 bases, with 15 bases spanning the gap. CDR3 bases: TGTGCCAGCAGCCACTTTTCTTTGGGCGGTGAAGCTTTCTTT. Its protein is CASSHFSLGGEAFF. Together with reference TRBV3-1 and TRBJ1-1, the CDR3 gives the full variable domain: DTAVSQTPKYLVTQMGNDKSIKCEQNLGHDTMYWYKQDSKKFLKIMFSYNNKELIINETVPNRFSPKSPDKAHLNLHINSLELGDSAVYFCASSHFSLGGEAFFGQGTRLTVV.

In the case of this clonotype: This may come from a read error, since a much larger clone is one base off. The chain uses TRBV5-1 and TRBJ2-3, with D perhaps TRBD1 or TRBD2 (5 bases each). The CDR3 has 14 residues. Trimming stripped 0 bases from V and 3 bases from J, with 8 bases between. Germline V lookup: CDR1 SGHRS, CDR2 YFSETQ. This CDR3 reads CASSLEGPTDTQYF. The CDR3 nucleotides read TGCGCCAGCAGCTTGGAGGGACCAACAGATACGCAGTATTTT.

This clonotype has only a few counts. The chain joins TRBV10-3 to TRBJ1-1; 8 bases agree with TRBD1. Germline CDR1 ENHRY, CDR2 SYGVKD. V was pared by 6 bases and J by 1 base, with 4 bases of the junction left unmatched. The CDR3 has 14 residues. The CDR3, as DNA: TGTGCCATCAGCCTTGACAGGGGGAACACTGAAGCTTTCTTT. Residues: CAISLDRGNTEAFF.

This clonotype was seen a handful of times. The chain uses TRBV20-1 and TRBJ2-2; D is unclear. This CDR3 contains 14 residues. Per germline, CDR1 DFQATT and CDR2 SNEGSKA (reference sequence). V was shortened by 7 bases and J by 1 base, with 13 bases between the two germline ends. The CDR3 here is CSVAGPRNTGELFF. The DNA for the CDR3 is TGCAGTGTAGCCGGGCCCAGGAACACCGGGGAGCTGTTTTTT.

This clonotype was detected many times. The chain employs TRBV5-1 and TRBJ2-2; D is tentatively TRBD1 or TRBD2 (5 bases each). The CDR3 loop spans 14 amino acids. Germline V gene lookup returns CDR1 SGHRS and CDR2 YFSETQ. Trimming took off 7 bases at V and 3 bases at J, with 13 bases between the two ends. CDR3 sequence: CASGGSLDTGELFF. In nucleotides, the CDR3 is TGCGCCAGCGGGGGAAGTTTGGACACCGGGGAGCTGTTTTTT. Drawing the rest from reference TRBV5-1 and TRBJ2-2, the complete variable domain is KAGVTQTPRYLIKTRGQQVTLSCSPISGHRSVSWYQQTPGQGLQFLFEYFSETQRNKGNFPGRFSGRQFSNSRSEMNVSTLELGDSALYLCASGGSLDTGELFFGEGSRLTVL.

This clonotype came up a few times. The V call is TRBV12-3 or TRBV12-4, the J call TRBJ1-1; the match to TRBD1 covers 11 bases. Trimming removed 7 bases from V and 4 bases from J; junction bases left unmatched: 5. The CDR3 runs 14 residues. This CDR3 reads CASTLGQGGTEAFF. CDR3 sequence (DNA): TGTGCCAGCACACTGGGACAGGGGGGCACTGAAGCTTTCTTT.

This clonotype was observed a handful of times. The chain links TRBV15 to TRBJ2-2, with TRBD1 as a possible D gene (6 bases). Germline CDR1 reads LNHNV; CDR2 reads YYDKDF (reference sequence). The CDR3 extends over 15 amino acids. The V end was cut by 0 bases, the J end by 6 bases, with 11 bases between. The chain's CDR3 is CATSREPQGPGELFF. The DNA for the CDR3 is TGTGCCACCAGCAGAGAACCCCAGGGGCCCGGGGAGCTGTTTTTT.

This clonotype was counted a few times. The CDR3 DNA follows: TGTGCCAGCAGCTTAAGTAGGACAGGGGGCAGGGGCACAGATACGCAGTATTTT. The encoded protein is CASSLSRTGGRGTDTQYF. This chain links TRBV11-2 with TRBJ2-3; 11 nucleotides match TRBD1. The CDR3 has 18 residues. The germline V gene encodes CDR1 SGHAT and CDR2 FQNNGV. The ends lost 2 bases at V and 1 base at J; junction bases unmatched: 8.

This clonotype was counted a few times. The rearrangement uses TRBV18 and TRBJ1-5; a possible D gene is TRBD1 (5 bases). The CDR3 is 13 residues long. V shed 2 bases and J shed 7 bases, with 9 bases lying between them. Germline V gene sequence: CDR1 KGHSH, CDR2 LQKENI. DNA for the CDR3: TGTGCCAGCTCACCAGGGGGGGAGCAGCCCCAGCATTTT. This sequence encodes CASSPGGEQPQHF.

This clonotype was counted a single time. J is TRBJ1-6 and V is TRBV11-1; 7 bases are a match to TRBD1. Germline CDR1 and CDR2: SGHAT and FQDESV (reference sequence). V shed 5 bases, J shed 5 bases, and the junction held 6 bases outside the gene matches. The CDR3 contains 15 residues. The CDR3 spells CASSLTDRDNSPLHF. The CDR3 DNA sequence: TGTGCCAGCAGCCTGACCGACAGGGATAATTCACCCCTCCACTTT.

The chain combines TRBV7-9 with TRBJ1-1; D is perhaps TRBD1 (5 bases). The CDR3 runs 13 residues. V lost 7 bases to trimming and J lost 5 bases, with 14 bases between them. Per the germline V gene, CDR1 is SEHNR and CDR2 is FQNEAQ (reference sequence). Here the CDR3 DNA reads TGTGCCAGCAATGGGGGGGGTCAGACTGAAGCTTTCTTT. Translation gives CASNGGGQTEAFF. Combining the CDR3 with reference TRBV7-9 and TRBJ1-1 gives the whole variable domain DTGVSQNPRHKITKRGQNVTFRCDPISEHNRLYWYRQTLGQGPEFLTYFQNEAQLEKSRLLSDRFSAERPKGSFSTLEIQRTEQGDSAMYLCASNGGGQTEAFFGQGTRLTVV.